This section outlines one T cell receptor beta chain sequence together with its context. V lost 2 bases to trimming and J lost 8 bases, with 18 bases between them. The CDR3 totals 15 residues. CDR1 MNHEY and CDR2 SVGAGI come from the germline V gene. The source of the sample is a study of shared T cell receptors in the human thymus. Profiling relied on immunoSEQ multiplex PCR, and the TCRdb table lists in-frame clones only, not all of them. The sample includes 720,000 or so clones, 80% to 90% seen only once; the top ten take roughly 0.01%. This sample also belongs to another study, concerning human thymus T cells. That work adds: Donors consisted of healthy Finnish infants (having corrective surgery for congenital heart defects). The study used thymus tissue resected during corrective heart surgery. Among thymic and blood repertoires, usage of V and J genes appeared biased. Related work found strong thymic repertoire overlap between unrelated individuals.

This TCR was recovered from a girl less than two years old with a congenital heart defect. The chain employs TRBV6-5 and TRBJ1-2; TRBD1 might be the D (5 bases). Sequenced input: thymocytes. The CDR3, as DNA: TGTGCCAGCAGTTACGATGTTCCGTTCCCAGGGGGCTACACCTTC. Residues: CASSYDVPFPGGYTF.